This T cell receptor beta chain was obtained from a study of T cell responses to AZD1222 COVID-19 vaccine. Study-wide results and limits: The CD4 TCRs associated with vaccination extended across spike and predominated at 160-218 and 743-854.

Generated by immunoSEQ multiplex PCR, the TCRdb table keeps only in-frame clones and is missing some. The table shows around 75,000 clones, with approximately 90% occurring only once. This CDR3 has 16 amino acids. The ends lost 0 bases at V and 0 bases at J; junction bases unmatched: 5. The germline V gene has CDR1 SGHRS and CDR2 YFSETQ. Turning to this clone: The antigen remains undetermined.

The chain couples TRBV5-1 to TRBJ1-1; 7 bases match TRBD1. The source of this sequence is an adult who received the MenACWY meningococcal vaccine as a control. The sample here was peripheral blood, taken 28 days after the second dose of the MenACWY control vaccine. The CDR3 sequence: CASSLATGSMNTEAFF. The CDR3 nucleotides are TGCGCCAGCAGCTTGGCGACAGGGAGCATGAACACTGAAGCTTTCTTT.